Listed below are T cell receptor beta chains from one sample, sequenced in a study of T cell responses to AZD1222 COVID-19 vaccine. The table came from immunoSEQ multiplex PCR; TCRdb's copy has only in-frame clones and leaves some out. The data hold roughly 140,000 clones, with around 90% observed a single time. The starting material was peripheral blood, obtained 28 days after the second AZD1222 dose. These receptors all come from an adult who received the AZD1222 COVID-19 vaccine. Each CDR3 is given with its conserved first and last residue. The order of the fields is J gene, clone size, D gene, V gene, CDR3 protein, CDR3 DNA. A D gene is named only where the DNA matches it firmly. Clone size is not always given. Where it is, it says once, few, many or a class for expanded clones.

>TRBJ1-1|-|-|TRBV19
CASSISGTSAEAFF
TGTGCCAGTAGTATATCCGGGACCAGCGCTGAAGCTTTCTTT
>TRBJ2-1|-|-|TRBV19
CASSIVEGAGYNEQFF
TGTGCCAGTAGTATAGTGGAGGGGGCGGGATACAATGAGCAGTTCTTC
>TRBJ1-4|-|TRBD1|TRBV7-9
CASSLSGTANEKLFF
TGTGCCAGCAGCTTGAGTGGGACAGCTAATGAAAAACTGTTTTTT
>TRBJ2-5|-|-|TRBV10-2
CASMEGSLAGGTQYF
TGCGCCAGCATGGAGGGGAGCCTCGCAGGGGGGACCCAGTACTTC
>TRBJ2-4|-|-|TRBV5-1
CASSLSSLRGNIQYF
TGCGCCAGCAGCTTAAGTTCCCTACGGGGGAACATTCAGTACTTC
>TRBJ1-5|-|TRBD1|TRBV28
CATWDRGRQPQHF
TGTGCCACCTGGGACAGGGGGCGACAGCCCCAGCATTTT
>TRBJ1-1|-|-|TRBV7-3
CASSLAGVNTEAFF
TGTGCCAGCAGCTTAGCAGGGGTGAACACTGAAGCTTTCTTT
>TRBJ2-2|-|TRBD2|TRBV29-1
CSVEDSPSGRGELFF
TGCAGCGTTGAAGATTCTCCTAGCGGGAGAGGGGAGCTGTTTTTT
>TRBJ1-2|-|TRBD1|TRBV10-3
CAISVSTGGYGYTF
TGTGCCATCAGTGTGTCGACAGGGGGATATGGCTACACCTTC
>TRBJ1-6|-|-|TRBV10-1
CASSLDIYNSPLHF
TGCGCCAGCAGTTTGGACATCTATAATTCACCCCTCCACTTT
>TRBJ2-5|-|-|TRBV6-1
CASSESVTQETQYF
TGTGCCAGCAGTGAAAGTGTCACCCAAGAGACCCAGTACTTC
>TRBJ1-5|-|TRBD1|TRBV30
CAWSAGTGWQPQHF
TGTGCCTGGAGCGCCGGGACAGGGTGGCAGCCCCAGCATTTT
>TRBJ2-1|-|TRBD2|TRBV24-1
CATSDFTGGASEQFF
TGTGCCACCAGTGATTTCACGGGAGGGGCAAGTGAGCAGTTCTTC
>TRBJ2-3|-|TRBD2|TRBV19
CARPTASGGCTDTQYF
TGTGCCAGACCGACTGCTAGCGGGGGATGCACAGATACGCAGTATTTT
>TRBJ2-5|-|-|TRBV7-9
CASSLEVVETQYF
TGTGCCAGCAGCTTAGAAGTAGTAGAGACCCAGTACTTC
>TRBJ2-4|-|TRBD2|TRBV2
CASSILAGGPNIQYF
TGTGCCAGCAGTATACTAGCGGGAGGGCCAAACATTCAGTACTTC
>TRBJ1-2|-|-|TRBV30
CAWRFKGPVYGYTF
TGTGCCTGGAGGTTTAAGGGGCCCGTCTATGGCTACACCTTC
>TRBJ1-1|-|-|TRBV27
CASSLSGDTEAFF
TGTGCCAGCAGTTTGTCAGGGGACACTGAAGCTTTCTTT
>TRBJ1-2|-|TRBD1|TRBV9
CASSLTGGSYGYTF
TGTGCCAGCAGCCTTACAGGGGGAAGCTATGGCTACACCTTC
>TRBJ1-2|-|-|TRBV5-1
CASSLAGSSYGYTF
TGCGCCAGCAGCTTGGCCGGCAGTAGCTATGGCTACACCTTC
>TRBJ1-2|-|TRBD1|TRBV6-5
CASSYLPAGTGIGYTF
TGTGCCAGCAGTTACCTTCCAGCCGGGACAGGGATCGGCTACACCTTC
>TRBJ1-1|-|-|TRBV28
CASSFTEPFAEAFF
TGTGCCAGCAGTTTCACAGAACCCTTCGCTGAAGCTTTCTTT
>TRBJ2-2|-|TRBD2|TRBV5-1
CASSTGTSGNTGELFF
TGCGCCAGCAGCACCGGGACTAGCGGGAACACCGGGGAGCTGTTTTTT
>TRBJ1-3|-|-|TRBV21-1
CASSNTQGLSGNTIYF
TGTGCCAGCAGCAACACCCAGGGTCTATCTGGAAACACCATATATTTT
>TRBJ1-4|-|TRBD1|TRBV28
CASSFGDRANEKLFF
TGTGCCAGCAGTTTCGGGGACAGGGCTAATGAAAAACTGTTTTTT
>TRBJ2-5|-|-|TRBV4-3
CASSPSWQGQQETQYF
TGCGCCAGCAGCCCTTCCTGGCAGGGGCAACAAGAGACCCAGTACTTC
>TRBJ1-2|few|-|TRBV5-5
CASSLSDSGVYGYTF
TGTGCCAGCAGCTTGTCCGACAGTGGAGTCTATGGCTACACCTTC
>TRBJ2-3|-|-|TRBV6-1
CASTRPLADTQYF
TGTGCCAGCACCCGACCTCTAGCAGATACGCAGTATTTT
>TRBJ2-2|many|TRBD2|TRBV28
CASSPSAGGAGELFF
TGTGCCAGTTCCCCCTCGGCGGGAGGCGCCGGGGAGCTGTTTTTT
>TRBJ1-3|-|-|TRBV5-6
CASSFSNTIYF
TGTGCCAGCAGCTTTTCCAACACCATATATTTT
>TRBJ2-1|-|TRBD1|TRBV7-9
CASKTGTGLGEQFF
TGTGCCAGCAAGACCGGGACAGGTTTAGGTGAGCAGTTCTTC
>TRBJ2-2|few|-|TRBV7-2
CASSLATPGRELFF
TGTGCCAGCAGCTTAGCCACACCCGGGAGGGAGCTGTTTTTT
>TRBJ2-1|-|TRBD2|TRBV7-9
CASSLLGGVGYNEQFF
TGTGCCAGCAGCCTCCTTGGGGGGGTCGGCTACAATGAGCAGTTCTTC
>TRBJ1-1|-|-|TRBV28
CASSSQGLPYENTEAFF
TGTGCCAGCAGTTCCCAGGGGCTTCCCTACGAGAACACTGAAGCTTTCTTT
>TRBJ1-6|-|TRBD1|TRBV6-5
CASSLTGGISPLHF
TGTGCCAGCAGTCTGACAGGGGGAATTTCACCCCTCCACTTT
>TRBJ2-5|-|-|TRBV7-9
CASSLASGTQGETQYF
TGTGCCAGCAGCTTAGCGAGTGGGACCCAAGGGGAGACCCAGTACTTC
>TRBJ2-7|-|-|TRBV2
CASSEQGTYEQYF
TGTGCCAGCAGTGAACAGGGTACCTACGAGCAGTACTTC
>TRBJ1-1|-|-|TRBV7-8
CASSPRDSDTEAFF
TGTGCCAGCAGCCCCCGGGACTCCGACACTGAAGCTTTCTTT
>TRBJ1-6|-|TRBD1|TRBV9
CASSGADRVDSPLHF
TGTGCCAGCAGCGGAGCAGACAGGGTTGATTCACCCCTCCACTTT
>TRBJ2-1|-|TRBD2|TRBV4-2
CASSQEGLAGGASPNEQFF
TGTGCCAGCAGCCAAGAGGGACTAGCGGGGGGCGCCTCTCCCAATGAGCAGTTCTTC
>TRBJ2-7|-|-|TRBV6-5
CASNNRYEQYF
TGTGCCAGCAATAACCGATACGAGCAGTACTTC
>TRBJ1-6|-|-|TRBV19
CASNPRGNSPLHF
TGTGCCAGTAACCCCAGGGGTAATTCACCCCTCCACTTT
>TRBJ1-1|-|-|TRBV30
CAWVWGNTEAFF
TGTGCCTGGGTTTGGGGGAACACTGAAGCTTTCTTT
>TRBJ1-1|-|-|TRBV24-1
CATSDGNTEAFF
TGTGCCACCTCGGACGGGAACACTGAAGCTTTCTTT
>TRBJ1-2|-|-|TRBV25-1
CASSEKGYTF
TGTGCCAGCAGTGAAAAGGGCTACACCTTC
>TRBJ1-2|-|-|TRBV2
CASSESRGRDGYTF
TGTGCCAGCAGTGAGAGCCGGGGGCGCGATGGCTACACCTTC
>TRBJ1-4|-|TRBD1|TRBV30
CAWGTGTNEKLFF
TGTGCCTGGGGGACAGGGACAAATGAAAAACTGTTTTTT
>TRBJ2-2|-|-|TRBV10-2
CASSERPHTGELFF
TGCGCCAGCAGTGAGAGACCACACACCGGGGAGCTGTTTTTT
>TRBJ1-6|-|-|TRBV18
CASSPGGPNSPLHF
TGTGCCAGCTCACCAGGGGGACCTAATTCACCCCTCCACTTT
>TRBJ1-4|-|-|TRBV4-3
CASSQDTLGEKLFF
TGCGCCAGCAGCCAAGATACATTAGGAGAAAAACTGTTTTTT
>TRBJ2-5|-|-|TRBV2
CASSAVETQYF
TGTGCCAGCAGTGCCGTGGAGACCCAGTACTTC
>TRBJ1-2|-|-|TRBV27
CASSPYVNYGYTF
TGTGCCAGCAGCCCATATGTGAACTATGGCTACACCTTC
>TRBJ2-7|-|-|TRBV6-2/TRBV6-3
CASSFTGLYEQYF
TGTGCCAGCAGTTTTACTGGTCTCTACGAGCAGTACTTC
>TRBJ1-2|-|-|TRBV7-2
CASSLARGNYGYTF
TGTGCCAGCAGCTTAGCTCGGGGAAACTATGGCTACACCTTC